This T cell receptor beta chain was captured in a study of a mutant IDH1 vaccine in newly diagnosed glioma. Background on the study: Treated patients had a mean age of about 44 years and a sex split that was roughly 62% male and roughly 40% female. Radiotherapy, temozolomide, or both had been given previously, and both were given to most. Findings and caveats of the study: Pseudoprogression apparently tracked independently of changes in top peripheral T cell clonotypes.

Time point denoted: baseline, week 1 (first vaccination visit). The treatment: pre-vaccination baseline after standard-of-care therapy. Repertoires were generated with immunoSEQ multiplex PCR, while TCRdb's copy carries only in-frame clones and drops some. Here the sample spans approximately 100,000 clones, 70% to 90% being singletons. Only one count was recorded for this clone. The antigen remains unidentified. CDR3 length: 15 amino acids. CDR1 and CDR2 (germline): SEHNR, FQNEAQ (reference sequence). The sequencing here drew on PBMCs, taken from a glioma patient treated with radiotherapy, temozolomide or both. This clonotype was sampled from a woman aged 45-59 years with glioma. The rearrangement uses TRBV7-9 and TRBJ2-5, with D possibly being TRBD1 (6 bases). The closer fit of TRBJ2-7 to the DNA end suggests the J call may be wrong. The CDR3 bases are TGTGCCAGCAACCCATTGACAGGTGTCTCCTACGAGCAGTACTTC. Translated: CASNPLTGVSYEQYF.